Following are 19 T cell receptor beta chains from one sample sequenced in a study of blood T cell repertoires in COVID-19. Only in-frame clones appear in the TCRdb table, and some are missing; sequencing was by immunoSEQ multiplex PCR. This sample yields approximately 260,000 clones, of which over 75% are seen a single time; around 7.8% belongs to the top ten. Sequencing was carried out using peripheral blood. Receptors were obtained from a human donor in a cohort sampled during active COVID-19.

This clone appeared many times. The gene calls are TRBV11-1 and TRBJ2-7; 9 nucleotides agree with TRBD1. The V gene end was trimmed by 4 bases and the J gene end by 1 base; junction bases not matched to a gene: 8. The CDR3 covers 16 residues. CDR1 and CDR2 from the germline V gene are SGHAT and FQDESV (reference sequence). The CDR3 loop reads CASSSPGQGRSYEQYF. CDR3 DNA: TGTGCCAGCAGCTCGCCGGGACAGGGTCGTTCCTACGAGCAGTACTTC.

The chain combines TRBV18 with TRBJ2-1; maybe TRBD2 (5 bases). This CDR3 contains 13 residues. Trimming shortened V by 2 bases and J by 6 bases, and 8 bases separated the two germline ends. CDR1 is KGHSH and CDR2 is LQKENI in the germline V gene. As DNA, the CDR3 is TGTGCCAGCTCACCAGGACTCGTCAATGAGCAGTTCTTC. Residues: CASSPGLVNEQFF.

The chain combines TRBV4-1 with TRBJ2-3; 8 nucleotides agree with TRBD2. Germline V gene lookup returns CDR1 MGHRA and CDR2 YSYEKL. The ends lost 5 bases at V and 5 bases at J; junction bases unmatched: 6. CDR3 length: 14 amino acids. The CDR3 bases are TGCGCCAGCAGCACTAGCGGAGCGGGAGATACGCAGTATTTT. The encoded protein is CASSTSGAGDTQYF.

The count of this clone is one. The rearrangement links TRBV19 to TRBJ1-4, with 7 bases matching TRBD1. This CDR3 is built from 16 residues. Germline V gives CDR1 LNHDA, CDR2 SQIVND (reference sequence). J gave up 0 bases and V 5 bases, and 6 bases lay outside the gene matches. As DNA, the CDR3 is TGTGCCAGTAGTCGGGACAGCCTTTCAACTAATGAAAAACTGTTTTTT. Its translation: CASSRDSLSTNEKLFF.

J is TRBJ2-1 and V is TRBV3-1 (or the pseudogene TRBV3-2); 10 nucleotides align to TRBD2. Trimming at V came to 1 base and at J to 9 bases, leaving 6 bases not matched to a gene. Per germline, CDR1 LGHDT and CDR2 YNNKEL (reference sequence). CDR3 length equals 15 residues. In nucleotides, the CDR3 is TGTGCCAGCAGCCAAGGGACTAGCGGAGGGGTTGAGCAGTTCTTC. Amino acid sequence: CASSQGTSGGVEQFF.

This rearrangement joins TRBV25-1 to TRBJ1-2; D gene uncertain. V was trimmed by 3 bases and J by 1 base, leaving 18 bases between them. Looked up from germline, CDR1 is MGHDK and CDR2 is SYGVNS. The CDR3 is 17 residues long. The CDR3 DNA reads as TGTGCCAGCAGTGATGGGCAGGCGCCTCACTTTAACTATGGCTACACCTTC. Translation: CASSDGQAPHFNYGYTF.

V is TRBV19 and J is TRBJ2-5; 7 positions match TRBD2. The CDR3 runs to 15 residues. V trimming: 3 bases; J trimming: 2 bases; junction bases outside the gene matches: 6. Germline CDR1 and CDR2: LNHDA and SQIVND (reference sequence). The CDR3 nucleotides are TGTGCCAGTAGTATGTCGGGAGGAACTCAAGAGACCCAGTACTTC. This codes for CASSMSGGTQETQYF.

This chain joins TRBV19 and TRBJ2-3; TRBD2 matches at 11 bases. Germline loops: CDR1 LNHDA, CDR2 SQIVND (reference sequence). The CDR3 spans 18 residues. V was clipped by 3 bases and J by 6 bases; unmatched bases: 14. As DNA, the CDR3 is TGTGCCAGTAGTATCGTTTTCGGTTCGGCTAGCGGGAGGGATACGCAGTATTTT. It is translated as CASSIVFGSASGRDTQYF. Using reference TRBV19 and TRBJ2-3 for the parts outside the CDR3, the full variable domain is DGGITQSPKYLFRKEGQNVTLSCEQNLNHDAMYWYRQDPGQGLRLIYYSQIVNDFQKGDIAEGYSVSREKKESFPLTVTSAQKNPTAFYLCASSIVFGSASGRDTQYFGPGTRLTVL.

Here the CDR3 reads CASSVGTSEDTDTQYF. The DNA for the CDR3 is TGTGCCAGCAGTGTTGGGACTAGCGAAGACACAGATACGCAGTATTTT. The chain is built from TRBV6-1 and TRBJ2-3; 10 bases are shared with TRBD2. Germline CDR1 is MNHNS and CDR2 is SASEGT. The CDR3 is 16 residues long. After removal of 4 bases from V and 2 bases from J, the junction contained 6 bases not matched to a gene.

The chain is built from TRBV5-4 and TRBJ1-3; D unresolved. Germline lookup yields CDR1 SGHNT and CDR2 YYREEE (reference sequence). Trimming stripped 2 bases from V and 5 bases from J, with 11 bases between. This CDR3 region has 14 residues. CDR3 sequence reads: CASSFGRGRNTIYF. The CDR3 DNA reads as TGTGCCAGCAGCTTCGGTCGGGGTCGAAACACCATATATTTT.

The chain is built from TRBV4-2 and TRBJ1-2; D is uncertain. Trimming shortened V by 1 base and J by 4 bases, and 7 bases separated the two germline ends. The CDR3 is 13 residues long. Germline CDR1 LGHNA, CDR2 YNFKEQ. DNA for the CDR3: TGTGCCAGCAGCCAAGGGACTCCCTATGGCTACACCTTC. Its translation: CASSQGTPYGYTF.

This chain uses TRBV7-2 with TRBJ2-7, with unresolved D. The CDR3 spans 12 residues. The ends were cut back, 5 bases at V and 0 bases at J, with 5 bases in the middle. Germline lookup yields CDR1 SGHTA and CDR2 FQGNSA. The CDR3: CASSRFSYEQYF. The CDR3 DNA is TGTGCCAGCAGCCGGTTCTCCTACGAGCAGTACTTC.

The V and J genes are TRBV6-4 and TRBJ2-3; a possible D gene is TRBD2 (6 bases). The CDR3 consists of 13 residues. Trimming pared 4 bases from V and 5 bases from J, leaving 10 bases between. CDR1 and CDR2 (germline): MRHNA, SNTAGT. CDR3 coding DNA: TGTGCCAGCAGTGGAGTAGCGGAAGATACGCAGTATTTT. This translates into CASSGVAEDTQYF.

The rearrangement joins TRBV6-5 to TRBJ1-5; possibly TRBD1 for D (6 bases). Trimming removed 6 bases at V and 5 bases at J, with 11 bases between. The CDR3 runs 13 residues. Germline V gene sequence: CDR1 MNHEY, CDR2 SVGAGI. Written as DNA, the CDR3 is TGTGCCAGCAGGCTACAGGGAGATCAGCCCCAGCATTTT. It encodes CASRLQGDQPQHF.

V usage is TRBV5-1 and J usage is TRBJ2-2; D is unresolved. Germline CDR1 reads SGHRS; CDR2 reads YFSETQ. The V end was cut by 6 bases, the J end by 6 bases, with 15 bases between. This CDR3 is 14 amino acids long. The CDR3 nucleotides are TGCGCCAGCAAGCTTGTGTACAGAGCCGGGGAGCTGTTTTTT. It codes for CASKLVYRAGELFF.

The V and J genes are TRBV7-2 and TRBJ2-7, with D possibly being TRBD1 (6 bases). Germline values: CDR1 SGHTA, CDR2 FQGNSA. This CDR3 region has 15 residues. V was shortened by 4 bases and J by 1 base, with 14 bases between the two germline ends. The CDR3 DNA reads as TGTGCCAGCAGCTGGGGAACGACAGGTTCCTACGAGCAGTACTTC. This translates into CASSWGTTGSYEQYF.

This sequence joins TRBV3-1 (or the pseudogene TRBV3-2) and TRBJ1-2; D perhaps matches TRBD1 (5 bases). This CDR3 region has 15 residues. V was pared by 1 base and J by 2 bases, with 11 bases between. Germline loops: CDR1 LGHDT, CDR2 YNNKEL (reference sequence). The CDR3 DNA is TGTGCCAGCAGCCAAGCCCGTGGGGGGAACTATGGCTACACCTTC. Its protein product is CASSQARGGNYGYTF.

The gene calls are TRBV2 and TRBJ2-1; 11 nucleotides match TRBD2. Germline-derived CDR1 and CDR2 are SNHLY and FYNNEI. CDR3 length equals 18 residues. Losses at the gene ends were 6 bases for V and 4 bases for J; bases not matched to a gene: 14. The CDR3 region has the DNA TGTGCCAGCAGACCCTTGTCTAGCGGGGGGAATTCATACAATGAGCAGTTCTTC. Amino acids: CASRPLSSGGNSYNEQFF.

This chain links TRBV11-2 with TRBJ2-1; 15 bases are a match to TRBD2. The V and J ends lost 5 bases and 6 bases, in that order; junction bases with no gene match: 8. Germline CDR1 reads SGHAT; CDR2 reads FQNNGV. The CDR3 covers 17 residues. CDR3 nucleotide sequence: TGTGCCAGCAGCCAAGGACTAGCGGGGGGGCGAGGCAATGAGCAGTTCTTC. Residues: CASSQGLAGGRGNEQFF.